These 26 T cell receptor beta chains originate from one sample sequenced in a study of T cells in Graves' hyperthyroidism and ophthalmopathy. RNA transcripts provided the source from which TCR beta CDR3 regions were amplified. First-round RT-PCR of the TCR CDR3 relied on the HTBI primer set. MiXCR was run by TCRdb on the multiplex PCR reads, yielding one entry per CDR3 protein. The profile shows about 500,000 distinct CDR3 sequences, about 16% of them singletons. What was sequenced was blood. The receptors come from a woman in her thirties with Graves' ophthalmopathy.

There are a few counts of this clonotype. One junction end does not reproduce the germline sequence, and a read error may be involved. This sequence joins TRBV5-1 and TRBJ2-4; the match to TRBD1 covers 9 bases. The CDR3 is 14 amino acids. Germline V CDR1 and CDR2: SGHRS, YFSETQ. The CDR3 DNA is TGTGCCAGCAGGGGGGACAGGGTCAGCAACATTCAGTACTTC. It yields the protein CASRGDRVSNIQYF.

The chain uses TRBV6-2 or TRBV6-3 and TRBJ2-7; D remains ambiguous. The CDR3 is made up of 14 amino acids. Trimming stripped 2 bases from V and 7 bases from J, with 15 bases between. Germline V gene data show CDR1 as MNHEY and CDR2 as SVGEGT. Here the CDR3 DNA reads TGTGCCAGCAGTTACGGGTCGACTCCGACAGAGCAGTACTTC. Its translation: CASSYGSTPTEQYF.

This clonotype has ten or more counts. The chain links TRBV20-1 to TRBJ2-5; D perhaps matches TRBD1 (5 bases). V shed 2 bases and J shed 5 bases, with 15 bases lying between them. The CDR3 spans 14 residues. CDR1 DFQATT and CDR2 SNEGSKA come from the germline V gene (reference sequence). The CDR3 loop reads CSARIDRSHETQYF. The CDR3 DNA follows: TGCAGTGCTAGAATTGACAGATCCCACGAGACCCAGTACTTC.

This clonotype occurred once. The rearrangement uses TRBV7-2 and TRBJ1-1; perhaps TRBD1 as D (5 bases). V gave up 6 bases and J gave up 4 bases, with 15 bases separating them. This CDR3 region has 14 residues. Germline V gene data show CDR1 as SGHTA and CDR2 as FQGNSA. This CDR3 is CASRPRDRVTEAFF. The CDR3 DNA sequence: TGTGCCAGCAGACCCCGGGACCGAGTCACTGAAGCTTTCTTT.

Of note for this clonotype: This may stem from a read error, because a much larger clone lies one nucleotide away. The gene calls are TRBV7-2 and TRBJ1-2; TRBD1 matches 7 bases. CDR1 and CDR2 from the germline V gene are SGHTA and FQGNSA. The CDR3 contains 15 residues. J gave up 5 bases and V 5 bases, and 11 bases lay outside the gene matches. The CDR3 nucleotides are TGTGCCAGCAGCACGGGACAGAGGGCAGGATATGGCTACACCTTC. This gives the protein CASSTGQRAGYGYTF.

The CDR3, as DNA: TGTGCCAGCTCACGGGACAGAACTAACTATGGCTACACCTTC. Amino acids: CASSRDRTNYGYTF. The chain couples TRBV18 to TRBJ1-2, with TRBD1 matching over 7 bases. V gave up 4 bases and J gave up 0 bases; unmatched junction bases: 2. The CDR3 loop spans 14 amino acids. CDR1 is KGHSH, CDR2 LQKENI, per germline. The complete variable domain, with remaining parts taken from reference TRBV18 and TRBJ1-2, reads NAGVMQNPRHLVRRRGQEARLRCSPMKGHSHVYWYRQLPEEGLKFMVYLQKENIIDESGMPKERFSAEFPKEGPSILRIQQVVRGDSAAYFCASSRDRTNYGYTFGSGTRLTVV.

This clonotype was detected only a few times. The junction departs from the called germline gene at one end, perhaps through a read error. This chain links TRBV28 with TRBJ2-7; 9 nucleotides agree with TRBD2. The CDR3 has 15 residues. Per germline, CDR1 MDHEN and CDR2 SYDVKM. CDR3 nucleotides: TGTACCAGCAGTCCAACCCCTAGCGGGGCCTACGAGCAGTACTTC. Its translation is CTSSPTPSGAYEQYF.

At least ten counts were recorded for this clonotype. This chain joins TRBV28 and TRBJ2-7; D perhaps matches TRBD2 (5 bases). The CDR3 is 13 residues long. Germline values: CDR1 MDHEN, CDR2 SYDVKM. Trimming pared 7 bases from V and 0 bases from J, leaving 10 bases between. The CDR3: CASTPGSSYEQYF. The CDR3 DNA is TGTGCCAGCACCCCGGGGAGCTCCTACGAGCAGTACTTC.

This clonotype has at least ten counts. The CDR3 coding sequence is TGTGCCTGGAGTGTAGTGGGAGGTAAAGAGACCCAGTACTTC. Translation gives CAWSVVGGKETQYF. This chain connects TRBV30 to TRBJ2-5, with TRBD2 as a possible D gene (6 bases). V lost 0 bases to trimming and J lost 3 bases, with 11 bases between them. Germline V gene data show CDR1 as GTSNPN and CDR2 as SVGIG (reference sequence). This CDR3 has 14 residues.

This clonotype has at least ten counts. The gene calls are TRBV28 and TRBJ2-7, with 8 bases that match TRBD1. The CDR3 contains 14 residues. Trimming at V came to 5 bases and at J to 3 bases, leaving 6 bases not matched to a gene. CDR1 is MDHEN and CDR2 is SYDVKM in the germline V gene. The CDR3, as DNA: TGTGCCAGCAGTAAAATGACAGGGGTCTACGAGCAGTACTTC. This gives the protein CASSKMTGVYEQYF.

This clonotype was seen at least ten times. This rearrangement joins TRBV3-1 to TRBJ2-7; D tentatively reads TRBD1 or TRBD2 (6 bases each). The germline V gene has CDR1 LGHDT and CDR2 YNNKEL (reference sequence). V was cut by 4 bases and J by 0 bases, with 13 bases left in between. This CDR3 is 15 amino acids long. The DNA for the CDR3 is TGTGCCAGCAGCCCGGAGGGGGGAAGCTCCTACGAGCAGTACTTC. Protein product: CASSPEGGSSYEQYF.

This clonotype was seen repeatedly, ten times or more. The genes are TRBV4-3 and TRBJ2-1; 9 bases are a match to TRBD2. The CDR3 length is 18 residues. Germline V gene lookup returns CDR1 LGHNA and CDR2 YSLEER. Trimming at V came to 1 base and at J to 6 bases, leaving 13 bases not matched to a gene. CDR3 in amino acids: CASSQGSYAGGPINEQFF. The CDR3 DNA reads TGCGCCAGCAGCCAAGGGTCTTATGCGGGAGGGCCTATCAATGAGCAGTTCTTC.

This clonotype was counted at least ten times. The chain has TRBV30 and TRBJ2-1, with 9 bases lining up with TRBD1. The germline V gene encodes CDR1 GTSNPN and CDR2 SVGIG (reference sequence). CDR3 length: 16 residues. The J segment lost 1 base and the V segment lost 3 bases, leaving 7 bases of the junction unmatched. CDR3 residues: CAWRRQGDQSYNEQFF. As DNA, the CDR3 is TGTGCCTGGAGGAGACAGGGGGATCAGTCCTACAATGAGCAGTTCTTC.

This clonotype was counted at least ten times. This sequence joins TRBV5-1 and TRBJ1-1, with a tentative D call TRBD1 (5 bases). Trimming stripped 0 bases from V and 1 base from J, with 10 bases between. The CDR3 sequence is 15 residues long. From germline, CDR1 is SGHRS and CDR2 YFSETQ. This chain's CDR3 is CASSLGIRANTEAFF. The CDR3 DNA sequence: TGCGCCAGCAGCTTGGGAATCAGGGCGAACACTGAAGCTTTCTTT.

This clonotype was detected only a few times. The J gene is TRBJ2-5, the V gene TRBV7-2; no definite D call. There are 13 residues in the CDR3. Germline V gene lookup returns CDR1 SGHTA and CDR2 FQGNSA. Trimming left V 3 bases short and J 2 bases short, with 7 bases between. This chain's CDR3 is CASSFYTQETQYF. The CDR3 DNA sequence: TGTGCCAGCAGCTTTTATACGCAAGAGACCCAGTACTTC.

In this sample, this clonotype turned up many times. The V call is TRBV30, the J call TRBJ1-1, with 12 bases fitting TRBD1. V dropped 5 bases and J dropped 3; count of bases not matched to a gene: 1. In germline, CDR1 is GTSNPN, CDR2 SVGIG (reference sequence). This CDR3 comprises 13 residues. The CDR3 bases are TGTGCCTGGGGGACAGGGGGCTACACTGAAGCTTTCTTT. It encodes CAWGTGGYTEAFF.

Note on this clonotype: A much larger clone lies one base from this, so it may be a read error. The V and J genes are TRBV2 and TRBJ2-7; D is possibly TRBD1 or TRBD2 (5 bases each). Germline V gene sequence: CDR1 SNHLY, CDR2 FYNNEI. This CDR3 spans 14 amino acids. The CDR3 region is CASSERDGSYKQYF. The CDR3 DNA follows: TGTGCCAGCAGTGAGAGGGACGGCTCCTACAAGCAGTACTTC. Full variable domain (remainder filled in from reference TRBV2 and TRBJ2-7): EPEVTQTPSHQVTQMGQEVILRCVPISNHLYFYWYRQILGQKVEFLVSFYNNEISEKSEIFDDQFSVERPDGSNFTLKIRSTKLEDSAMYFCASSERDGSYKQYFGPGTRLTVT.

This clonotype has a count of ten or more. The J gene is TRBJ2-1, the V gene TRBV5-8; the match to TRBD1 covers 7 bases. The CDR3 has 14 amino acids. Trimming removed 4 bases from V and 3 bases from J; junction bases left unmatched: 4. Looked up from germline, CDR1 is SGHTS and CDR2 is YDEGEE. CDR3 nucleotides: TGTGCCAGCAGCGGGTGGGACAGCTACAATGAGCAGTTCTTC. It specifies CASSGWDSYNEQFF.

The V call is TRBV25-1, the J call TRBJ1-4; 11 bases line up with TRBD1. The length of the CDR3 is 15 residues. Trimming at V came to 3 bases and at J to 7 bases, leaving 4 bases not matched to a gene. Germline-derived CDR1 and CDR2 are MGHDK and SYGVNS. The CDR3 coding sequence is TGTGCCAGCAGTGATTGGACAGGGGGCGCTGAAAAACTGTTTTTT. Amino acids: CASSDWTGGAEKLFF.

In this sample, this clonotype turned up many times. The rearrangement uses TRBV5-4 and TRBJ2-7, with D uncertain. V was shortened by 2 bases and J by 5 bases, with 11 bases between the two germline ends. This CDR3 is built from 13 residues. Germline V gene sequence: CDR1 SGHNT, CDR2 YYREEE (reference sequence). The CDR3 sequence: CASSLWGRNEQYF. The CDR3 nucleotides read TGTGCCAGCAGCTTATGGGGTAGGAACGAGCAGTACTTC.

This chain uses TRBV9 with TRBJ2-7; D is perhaps TRBD2 (5 bases). This CDR3 spans 15 amino acids. V was clipped by 2 bases and J by 6 bases, with 18 bases between them. Germline-derived CDR1 and CDR2 are SGDLS and YYNGEE. The CDR3 region has the DNA TGTGCCAGCAGCGTCGCCTTAGAGGAGGCGAGCGAGCAGTACTTC. This gives the protein CASSVALEEASEQYF.

This chain joins TRBV15 and TRBJ2-1, with 7 bases identical to TRBD1. CDR3 size: 17 residues. The V and J ends lost 1 base and 4 bases, in that order; junction bases with no gene match: 10. The V gene's germline CDR1 is LNHNV and CDR2 YYDKDF (reference sequence). Written as DNA, the CDR3 is TGTGCCACCAGCAGAGCCCCCCAGGGGGTGGTTTACAATGAGCAGTTCTTC. Translating it yields CATSRAPQGVVYNEQFF.

This clonotype was seen only a few times. CDR3: CASSFTAGTRLISEQYF. The CDR3 DNA reads as TGTGCCAGCAGTTTTACTGCCGGGACTAGGCTCATTTCCGAGCAGTACTTC. V usage is TRBV3-1 and J usage is TRBJ2-7; 8 bases fit TRBD2. CDR1 and CDR2 (germline): LGHDT, YNNKEL (reference sequence). CDR3 length: 17 amino acids. V shed 6 bases and J 6 bases; nucleotides not matched to a gene: 19.

This clonotype has more than one count but fewer than ten. J is TRBJ2-1 and V is TRBV6-1; D not resolved. The CDR3 has 13 residues. Trimming pared 8 bases from V and 6 bases from J, leaving 14 bases between. Germline V gene sequence: CDR1 MNHNS, CDR2 SASEGT. The CDR3 is CASRSSGTNEQFF. As DNA, the CDR3 is TGTGCCAGCCGGTCCTCGGGCACCAATGAGCAGTTCTTC.

This clonotype has a count of ten or more. The V and J genes are TRBV7-2 and TRBJ2-7, with TRBD1 as a possible D gene (6 bases). The CDR3 consists of 12 residues. CDR1 is SGHTA and CDR2 is FQGNSA in the germline V gene. Trimming left V 5 bases short and J 6 bases short, with 11 bases between. The CDR3 nucleotides read TGTGCCAGCAGCACTACAGGGTTCGAGCAGTACTTC. Amino acids: CASSTTGFEQYF.

In its sample, this clonotype was seen many times. This sequence joins TRBV4-2 and TRBJ2-7, with TRBD2 identical over 7 bases. From germline, CDR1 is LGHNA and CDR2 YNFKEQ. Trimming cost V 0 bases and J 3 bases; bases outside gene matches: 5. CDR3 size: 15 residues. The CDR3 DNA sequence: TGTGCCAGCAGCCAAGACCAGCGGGACCACTACGAGCAGTACTTC. Translation: CASSQDQRDHYEQYF.